This TCR beta chain was captured in a study of shared clonotypes between healthy human individuals. Across the whole study: Used for every donor were three CD4 naive, three CD4 memory, two CD8 naive and one CD8 memory plate.

Profiled with immunoSEQ multiplex PCR; TCRdb holds only in-frame clones, not every one. Found here are a few million clones, around 93% of them singletons; the top ten hold 1.5% to 2%. The naive CD8 fraction comprised CD45RO-negative cells positively selected for CCR7 and excluded terminally differentiated effector memory CD45RA+ cells. This CDR3 spans 15 amino acids. The V end lost 4 bases, the J end lost 9 bases, and 19 bases lay between the germline ends. Germline CDR1 reads SEHNR; CDR2 reads FQNEAQ (reference sequence). This rearrangement joins TRBV7-9 to TRBJ2-4; a weak D match, TRBD2 (7 bases). Sequencing used naive CD8+ T cells from PBMCs. This clonotype originated in a man aged 18 to 29 in good health. Some clones in this sample may be carry-over from other donors' samples. This CDR3 reads CASSSNREGMGIQYF. CDR3 sequence (DNA): TGTGCCAGCAGCTCAAACAGGGAGGGGATGGGCATTCAGTACTTC.